Each of the 20 T cell receptor beta chains below was sequenced from the same sample in a study of blood T cell repertoires in COVID-19. Clones were sequenced by immunoSEQ multiplex PCR, and TCRdb holds only the in-frame ones, with some missing. The sample contains just under 35,000 clones, more than 90% of which appear only once. Sequencing used peripheral blood. The source of these receptors is a man aged 55 to 70 with active or convalescent COVID-19.

The chain combines TRBV9 with TRBJ2-7; TRBD2 matches 7 bases. Germline assignment: CDR1 SGDLS and CDR2 YYNGEE. This CDR3 spans 15 amino acids. Trimming at V came to 0 bases and at J to 2 bases, leaving 5 bases not matched to a gene. CDR3 loop: CASSVGSGTTYEQYF. Here the CDR3 DNA reads TGTGCCAGCAGCGTAGGGAGCGGGACCACCTACGAGCAGTACTTC.

J is TRBJ1-4 and V is TRBV18; D unresolved. Trimming removed 2 bases at V and 7 bases at J, with 14 bases between. Per germline, CDR1 KGHSH and CDR2 LQKENI. The CDR3 runs 15 residues. CDR3 region: CASSPNLRGSEKLFF. The CDR3 nucleotides read TGTGCCAGCTCACCAAACTTACGAGGGAGTGAAAAACTGTTTTTT.

The CDR3 coding sequence is TGTGCCAGCAGCCTCCGACAGGGAACGGGTGGCTACACCTTC. It specifies CASSLRQGTGGYTF. The V gene is TRBV3-1 (or the pseudogene TRBV3-2), the J gene TRBJ1-2, with 7 bases aligning to TRBD1. Germline V gene lookup returns CDR1 LGHDT and CDR2 YNNKEL (reference sequence). The CDR3 consists of 14 residues. V shed 4 bases and J 7 bases; nucleotides not matched to a gene: 9.

V gene TRBV5-6 combines with J gene TRBJ2-7; D is perhaps TRBD1 (5 bases). V was cut by 4 bases and J by 2 bases, with 10 bases left in between. There are 13 residues in the CDR3. Germline V gene lookup returns CDR1 SGHDT and CDR2 YYEEEE. CDR3 nucleotide sequence: TGTGCCAGCAGCCCGGTACAGGCCTACGAGCAGTACTTC. Translation: CASSPVQAYEQYF.

The genes are TRBV29-1 and TRBJ1-2; D perhaps matches TRBD1 (5 bases). The CDR3 spans 13 residues. The germline V and J ends were trimmed by 5 bases and 1 base, with 11 bases remaining between them. Germline V gives CDR1 SQVTM, CDR2 ANQGSEA. CDR3: CSVPTDFNYGYTF. The CDR3 nucleotides are TGCAGCGTTCCGACAGATTTTAACTATGGCTACACCTTC.

The rearrangement uses TRBV3-1 (or the pseudogene TRBV3-2) and TRBJ2-5; tentatively, D is TRBD1 (5 bases). V was cut by 3 bases and J by 2 bases, with 16 bases left in between. The CDR3 is 16 residues long. Germline CDR1 is LGHDT and CDR2 is YNNKEL (reference sequence). DNA of the CDR3: TGTGCCAGCAGCCAGAAGAAGGGGAAAAAACAAGAGACCCAGTACTTC. Its translation is CASSQKKGKKQETQYF.

The chain uses TRBV11-2 and TRBJ2-7, with D unresolved. This CDR3 is built from 13 residues. Germline lookup yields CDR1 SGHAT and CDR2 FQNNGV. Trimming took off 1 base at V and 2 bases at J, with 6 bases between the two ends. The CDR3 DNA follows: TGTGCCAGCAGCTTAGTTCTTACCTACGAGCAGTACTTC. Residues: CASSLVLTYEQYF.

This clone appeared once. This CDR3 is CAIRGRDEDTQYF. For the CDR3, the DNA is TGTGCCATCAGGGGGCGGGATGAAGATACGCAGTATTTT. The J gene is TRBJ2-3, the V gene TRBV10-3; D is perhaps TRBD2 (6 bases). Between the trimmed V and J ends, which lost 6 bases and 5 bases, there was a span of 12 bases. CDR1 is ENHRY, CDR2 SYGVKD, per germline. CDR3 length equals 13 residues.

The CDR3 spells CSASVNSNQPQHF. The CDR3 region has the DNA TGCAGTGCCAGTGTTAATAGCAATCAGCCCCAGCATTTT. The V and J genes are TRBV20-1 and TRBJ1-5; D remains unclear. Germline lookup yields CDR1 DFQATT and CDR2 SNEGSKA (reference sequence). CDR3 length equals 13 residues. V lost 6 bases to trimming and J lost 0 bases, with 9 bases between them.

This clone occurred once. The rearrangement links TRBV15 to TRBJ1-1, with 8 nucleotides matching TRBD1. This CDR3 contains 15 residues. Germline lookup yields CDR1 LNHNV and CDR2 YYDKDF (reference sequence). The junction had 5 bases not matched to a gene; V was cut back by 1 base and J by 4 bases. CDR3 sequence: CATSRGGDRGTEAFF. CDR3 in DNA: TGTGCCACCAGCAGAGGGGGTGACAGGGGCACTGAAGCTTTCTTT.

V and J are TRBV10-3 and TRBJ2-5; 12 bases agree with TRBD2. With V trimmed by 8 bases and J by 5 bases, 3 bases remained unmatched. This CDR3 is 13 amino acids long. From germline, CDR1 is ENHRY and CDR2 SYGVKD. The CDR3 loop is CAIGLAGGETQYF. The CDR3 DNA reads TGTGCCATCGGTCTAGCGGGGGGGGAGACCCAGTACTTC.

The genes are TRBV19 and TRBJ2-2; D remains ambiguous. This CDR3 comprises 13 residues. Germline lookup yields CDR1 LNHDA and CDR2 SQIVND (reference sequence). Trimming removed 4 bases at V and 5 bases at J, with 8 bases between. The CDR3 DNA follows: TGTGCCAGTAGTAACCACAGAACCGGGGAGCTGTTTTTT. Translated: CASSNHRTGELFF.

The chain joins TRBV28 to TRBJ1-5; TRBD1 is a possible D gene (6 bases). Trimming removed 5 bases at V and 4 bases at J, with 21 bases between. The germline CDR1 and CDR2 sequences are MDHEN and SYDVKM. This CDR3 has 17 residues. CDR3 coding DNA: TGTGCCAGCAGTACGGGATGGACAGTGGGGGGGAATCAGCCCCAGCATTTT. Amino acids: CASSTGWTVGGNQPQHF.

The chain uses TRBV24-1 and TRBJ2-2; the match to TRBD1 covers 8 bases. The CDR3 runs to 15 residues. The germline V gene has CDR1 KGHDR and CDR2 SFDVKD. J gave up 5 bases and V 3 bases, and 4 bases lay outside the gene matches. The CDR3: CATSDPGGTTGELFF. Here the CDR3 DNA reads TGTGCCACCAGTGATCCAGGGGGCACTACCGGGGAGCTGTTTTTT.

The V gene is TRBV11-1, the J gene TRBJ1-1; 10 nucleotides line up with TRBD1. Trimming took 2 bases from V and 7 from J; bases not matched to a gene: 4. CDR1 is SGHAT, CDR2 FQDESV, per germline (reference sequence). The CDR3 sequence is 14 residues long. The CDR3 reads CASSLRTGGIEAFF. The DNA of the CDR3 is TGTGCCAGCAGCTTAAGGACAGGGGGGATTGAAGCTTTCTTT.

This clone was detected a few times. This chain links TRBV10-3 with TRBJ2-7; 8 bases map to TRBD2. After removal of 4 bases from V and 0 bases from J, the junction contained 8 bases not matched to a gene. The CDR3 runs to 16 residues. From germline, CDR1 is ENHRY and CDR2 SYGVKD. CDR3 region: CAISGREGTGSYEQYF. In DNA form, the CDR3 reads TGTGCCATCAGTGGTCGGGAGGGCACCGGCTCCTACGAGCAGTACTTC.

The V call is TRBV5-1, the J call TRBJ2-7; 8 nucleotides align to TRBD1. The CDR3 runs 15 residues. V lost 0 bases, J lost 4 bases, and 6 bases stayed unmatched. Germline assignment: CDR1 SGHRS and CDR2 YFSETQ. The CDR3 DNA reads as TGCGCCAGCAGCTTGGGGACAGGGAGAGGATACGAGCAGTACTTC. Translation gives CASSLGTGRGYEQYF.

The rearrangement links TRBV28 to TRBJ1-6; 7 nucleotides agree with TRBD1. CDR3 size: 13 residues. CDR1 MDHEN and CDR2 SYDVKM come from the germline V gene. The V gene end was trimmed by 7 bases and the J gene end by 9 bases; junction bases not matched to a gene: 6. CDR3 coding DNA: TGTGCCAGCACAAGACAGGGCGGTTCACCCCTCCACTTT. As protein: CASTRQGGSPLHF. The variable domain in full, with the rest retrieved from reference TRBV28 and TRBJ1-6, is DVKVTQSSRYLVKRTGEKVFLECVQDMDHENMFWYRQDPGLGLRLIYFSYDVKMKEKGDIPEGYSVSREKKERFSLILESASTNQTSMYLCASTRQGGSPLHFGNGTRLTVT.

This clone was recorded only once. V is TRBV2 and J is TRBJ2-5; 7 bases align to TRBD2. The germline V gene has CDR1 SNHLY and CDR2 FYNNEI. V lost 8 bases and J lost 6; bases outside the gene matches: 12. The CDR3 is 14 amino acids. The DNA of the CDR3 is TGTGCCAGCTTCCTCCCGGGGGGTCCGAAGACCCAGTACTTC. It translates to CASFLPGGPKTQYF.

The chain carries TRBV9 and TRBJ2-1; tentatively, D is TRBD2 (6 bases). The CDR3 is 14 residues long. V lost 5 bases, J lost 5 bases, and 14 bases lay in between. CDR1 SGDLS and CDR2 YYNGEE come from the germline V gene. CDR3 bases: TGTGCCAGCAGTATGACTAGTCCAAACAATGAGCAGTTCTTC. Its protein is CASSMTSPNNEQFF.